This T cell receptor beta chain was recorded in a study of cytomegalovirus exposure and HLA in healthy donors. Study conclusions and caveats: A later analysis reportedly identified an Asian-associated ancestry cluster as carrying fewer N-insertions than the 666-donor mean. In presence/absence analyses, roughly uniform sequencing depth across donors was assumed. A link between a missense DCLRE1C variant and TCR beta V- and J-gene trimming emerged from a later analysis. The investigators catalogued under 200 TCR beta chains as cytomegalovirus-associated.

The primer mix had 60 Vbeta and 13 Jbeta primers. Generated by immunoSEQ multiplex PCR, the TCRdb table keeps only in-frame clones and is missing some. In the table there are 85,000 to 100,000 clones, approximately 80% of which are singletons. Germline V gene data show CDR1 as MNHNY and CDR2 as SVGAGI (reference sequence). V dropped 5 bases and J dropped 5 bases, with 15 bases sitting between them. This CDR3 is built from 14 residues. Worth noting for this clone: The antigen is not known.

Sequences were obtained from PBMCs. The chain has TRBV6-6 and TRBJ1-1, with a weak D call TRBD1 (5 bases). The TCR was taken from a woman between 40 and 55 years old in good health and CMV-seropositive. CDR3 sequence reads: CASSPRVLGTEAFF. CDR3 in DNA: TGTGCCAGCAGTCCCAGGGTACTGGGGACTGAAGCTTTCTTT.